This T cell receptor beta chain emerged from a study of OX40 agonist ivuxolimab in advanced cancers. The overall study: Dose-escalation patients' cancers were hepatocellular carcinoma, melanoma, renal cell or head and neck cancer.

Remarks on this clone: Its target is unknown.

The sampling schedule covered blood at baseline, cycle 4 day 1, and cycle 7 day 1. General observations from the study: In the 0.1-3.0 mg/kg groups, partial responders showed among the lowest expansion. Expanded clones were, on average, more numerous among CD8+ T cells than CD4+.

Using immunoSEQ multiplex PCR, the repertoire was profiled, and TCRdb retains in-frame clones only, with some absent. The sample lists some 68,000 clones, about nine tenths occurring once. V lost 2 bases to trimming and J lost 9 bases, with 11 bases between them. Germline V lookup: CDR1 SGHTA, CDR2 FQGNSA. This CDR3 contains 13 residues. The sequences come from CD4+ or CD8+ T cells sorted from blood, collected in a trial of the OX40 agonist ivuxolimab. This sequence joins TRBV7-2 and TRBJ2-1; D is possibly TRBD2 (5 bases). The sequence was collected from an adult with an advanced solid tumor such as melanoma, head and neck, liver or kidney cancer. Here the CDR3 DNA reads TGTGCCAGCAGCTTAAACGAGGGTGGTGAGCAGTTCTTC. Translating gives CASSLNEGGEQFF. The full variable domain, rest sourced from reference TRBV7-2 and TRBJ2-1, is GAGVSQSPSNKVTEKGKDVELRCDPISGHTALYWYRQSLGQGLEFLIYFQGNSAPDKSGLPSDRFSAERTGGSVSTLTIQRTQQEDSAVYLCASSLNEGGEQFFGPGTRLTVL.